This TCR beta chain was captured by sequencing in a study of CD8+ T cells in alopecia areata. Study-level information: Severity of treated patients was scored by affected scalp percentage. Findings of the study overall: Scalp repertoires also include resident alphabeta T cells from normal skin.

Extraction and reverse transcription of RNA yielded cDNA as the sequencing template. Some clones are missing from TCRdb's copy, which holds only in-frame ones; the method was immunoSEQ multiplex PCR. The sample records 100,000 to 140,000 clones, around 84% being singletons. Treatment defined: oral pan-JAK inhibitor, 5-10 mg twice daily. Worth noting for this clone: The antigen is not known.

V lost 0 bases and J lost 6, with 5 bases in between. Germline loops: CDR1 MNHEY, CDR2 SVGAGI. CDR3 length: 12 residues. The sample here was CD8+ T cells sorted from blood, taken at week 24, from a patient treated with tofacitinib. The receptor was derived from a human donor with alopecia areata. The chain links TRBV6-5 to TRBJ1-1; no clear D gene. CDR3 coding DNA: TGTGCCAGCAGTTACTCGCCACCTGAAGCTTTCTTT. Its protein product is CASSYSPPEAFF.